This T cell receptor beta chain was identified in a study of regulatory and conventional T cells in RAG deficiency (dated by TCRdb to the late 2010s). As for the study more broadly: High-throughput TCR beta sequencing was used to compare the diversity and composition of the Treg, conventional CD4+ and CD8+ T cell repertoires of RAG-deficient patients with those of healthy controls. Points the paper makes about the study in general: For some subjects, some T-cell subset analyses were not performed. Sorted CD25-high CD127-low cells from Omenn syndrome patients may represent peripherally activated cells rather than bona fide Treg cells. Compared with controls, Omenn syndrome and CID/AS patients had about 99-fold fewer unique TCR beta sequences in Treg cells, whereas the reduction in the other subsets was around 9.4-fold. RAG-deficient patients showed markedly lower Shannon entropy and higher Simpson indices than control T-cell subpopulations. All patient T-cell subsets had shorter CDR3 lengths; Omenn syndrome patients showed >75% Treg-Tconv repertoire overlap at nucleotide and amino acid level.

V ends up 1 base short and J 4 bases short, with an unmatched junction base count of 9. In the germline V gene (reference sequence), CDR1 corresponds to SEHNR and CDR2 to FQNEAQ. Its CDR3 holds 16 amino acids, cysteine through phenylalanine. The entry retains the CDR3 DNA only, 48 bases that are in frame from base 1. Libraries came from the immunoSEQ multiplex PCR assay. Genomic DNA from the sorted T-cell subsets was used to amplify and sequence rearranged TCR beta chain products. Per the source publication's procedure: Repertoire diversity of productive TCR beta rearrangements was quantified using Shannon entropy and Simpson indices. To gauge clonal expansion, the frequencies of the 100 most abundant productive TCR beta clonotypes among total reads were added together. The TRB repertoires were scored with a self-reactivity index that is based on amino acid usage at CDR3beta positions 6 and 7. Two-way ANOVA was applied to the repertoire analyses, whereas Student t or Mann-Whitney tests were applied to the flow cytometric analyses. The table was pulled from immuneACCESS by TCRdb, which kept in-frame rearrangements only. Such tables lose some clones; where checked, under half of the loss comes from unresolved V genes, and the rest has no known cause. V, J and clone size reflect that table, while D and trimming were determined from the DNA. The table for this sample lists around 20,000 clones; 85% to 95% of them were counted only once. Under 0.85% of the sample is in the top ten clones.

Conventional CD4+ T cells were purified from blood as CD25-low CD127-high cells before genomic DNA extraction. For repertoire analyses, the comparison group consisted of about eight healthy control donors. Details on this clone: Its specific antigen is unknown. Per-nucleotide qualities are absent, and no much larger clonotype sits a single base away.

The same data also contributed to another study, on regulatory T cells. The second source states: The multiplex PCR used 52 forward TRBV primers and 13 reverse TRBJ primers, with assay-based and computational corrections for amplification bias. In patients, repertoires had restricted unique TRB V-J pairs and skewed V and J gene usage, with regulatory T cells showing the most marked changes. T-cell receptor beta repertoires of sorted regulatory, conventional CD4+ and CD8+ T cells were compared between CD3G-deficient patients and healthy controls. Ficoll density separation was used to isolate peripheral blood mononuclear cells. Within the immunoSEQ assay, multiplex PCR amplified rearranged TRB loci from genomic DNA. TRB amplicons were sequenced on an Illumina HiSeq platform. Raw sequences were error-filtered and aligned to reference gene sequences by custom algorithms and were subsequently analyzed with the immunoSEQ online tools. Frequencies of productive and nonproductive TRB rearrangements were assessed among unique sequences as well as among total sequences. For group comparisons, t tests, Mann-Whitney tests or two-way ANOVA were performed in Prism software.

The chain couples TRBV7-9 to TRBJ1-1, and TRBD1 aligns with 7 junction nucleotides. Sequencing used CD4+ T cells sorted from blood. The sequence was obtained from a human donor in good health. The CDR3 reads CASSLGGRGPSTEAFF. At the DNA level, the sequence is TGTGCCAGCAGCTTAGGGGGAAGGGGGCCTAGCACTGAAGCTTTCTTT.